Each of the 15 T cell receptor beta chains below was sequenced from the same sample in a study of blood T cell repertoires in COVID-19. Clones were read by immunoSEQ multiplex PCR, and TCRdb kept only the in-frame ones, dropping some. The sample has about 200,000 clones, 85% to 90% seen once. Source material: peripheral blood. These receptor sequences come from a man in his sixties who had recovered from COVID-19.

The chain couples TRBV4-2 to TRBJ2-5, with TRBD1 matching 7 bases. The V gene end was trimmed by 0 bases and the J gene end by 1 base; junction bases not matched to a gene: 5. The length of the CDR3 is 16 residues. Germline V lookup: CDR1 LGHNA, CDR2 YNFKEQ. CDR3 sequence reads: CASSQDLGQLQETQYF. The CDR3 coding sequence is TGTGCCAGCAGCCAAGATTTGGGACAGCTCCAAGAGACCCAGTACTTC.

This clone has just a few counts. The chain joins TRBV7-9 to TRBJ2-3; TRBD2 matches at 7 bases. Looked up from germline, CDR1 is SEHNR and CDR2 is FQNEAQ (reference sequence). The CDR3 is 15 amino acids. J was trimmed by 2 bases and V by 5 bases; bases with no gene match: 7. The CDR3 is CASSHRDYATDTQYF. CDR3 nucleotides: TGTGCCAGCAGCCACCGGGACTACGCCACAGATACGCAGTATTTT.

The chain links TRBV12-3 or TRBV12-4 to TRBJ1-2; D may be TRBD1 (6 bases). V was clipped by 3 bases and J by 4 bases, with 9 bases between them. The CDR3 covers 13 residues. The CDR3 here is CASSFADSYGYTF. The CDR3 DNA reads TGTGCCAGCAGTTTTGCGGACAGCTATGGCTACACCTTC.

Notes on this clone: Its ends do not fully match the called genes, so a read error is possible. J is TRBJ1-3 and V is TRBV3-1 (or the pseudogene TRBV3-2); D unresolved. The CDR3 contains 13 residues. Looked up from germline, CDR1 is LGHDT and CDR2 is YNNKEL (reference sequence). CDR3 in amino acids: CASSGGSGNAIYF. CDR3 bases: TGTGCCAGCAGTGGAGGGTCAGGAAACGCCATATATTTT.

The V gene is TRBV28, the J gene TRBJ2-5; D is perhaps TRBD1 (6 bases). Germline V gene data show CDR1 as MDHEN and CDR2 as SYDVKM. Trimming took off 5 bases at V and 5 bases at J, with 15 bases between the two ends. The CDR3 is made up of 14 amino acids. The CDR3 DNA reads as TGTGCCAGCAGTCTCCCTATGGGGGCTGAGACCCAGTACTTC. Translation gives CASSLPMGAETQYF.

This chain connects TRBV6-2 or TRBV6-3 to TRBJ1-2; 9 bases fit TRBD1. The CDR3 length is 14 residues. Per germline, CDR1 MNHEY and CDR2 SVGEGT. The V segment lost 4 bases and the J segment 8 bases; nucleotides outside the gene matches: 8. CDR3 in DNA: TGTGCCAGCAGTTTTGTCGGGACAGGGAGAGGCTACACCTTC. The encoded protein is CASSFVGTGRGYTF.

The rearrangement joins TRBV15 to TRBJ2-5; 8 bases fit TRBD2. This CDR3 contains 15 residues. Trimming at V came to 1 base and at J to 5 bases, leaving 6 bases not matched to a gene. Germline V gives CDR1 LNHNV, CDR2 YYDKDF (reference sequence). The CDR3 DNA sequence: TGTGCCACCAGCAGAGTGGGGACTAGTGAGGAGACCCAGTACTTC. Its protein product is CATSRVGTSEETQYF.

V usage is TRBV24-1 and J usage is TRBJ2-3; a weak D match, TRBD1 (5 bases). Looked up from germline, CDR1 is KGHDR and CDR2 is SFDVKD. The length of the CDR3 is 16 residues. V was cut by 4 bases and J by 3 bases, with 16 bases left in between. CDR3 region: CATSDPGKDGTDTQYF. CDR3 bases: TGTGCCACCAGTGACCCAGGGAAAGATGGAACAGATACGCAGTATTTT.

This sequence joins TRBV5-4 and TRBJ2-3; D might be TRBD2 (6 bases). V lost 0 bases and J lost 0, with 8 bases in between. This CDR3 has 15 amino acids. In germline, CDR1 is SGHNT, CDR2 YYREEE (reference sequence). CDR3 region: CASSLDAGSTDTQYF. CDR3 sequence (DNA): TGTGCCAGCAGCTTGGATGCGGGAAGCACAGATACGCAGTATTTT.

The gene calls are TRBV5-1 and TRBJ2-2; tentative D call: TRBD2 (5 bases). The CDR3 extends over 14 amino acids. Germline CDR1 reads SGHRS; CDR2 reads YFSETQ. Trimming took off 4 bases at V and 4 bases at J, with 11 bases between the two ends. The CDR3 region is CASSEGWTTGELFF. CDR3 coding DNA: TGCGCCAGCAGCGAGGGTTGGACCACCGGGGAGCTGTTTTTT.

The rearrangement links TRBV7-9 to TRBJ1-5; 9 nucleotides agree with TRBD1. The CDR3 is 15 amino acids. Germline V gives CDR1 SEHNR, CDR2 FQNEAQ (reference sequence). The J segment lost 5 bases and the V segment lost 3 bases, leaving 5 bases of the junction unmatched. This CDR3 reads CASSLGDREHQPQHF. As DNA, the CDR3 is TGTGCCAGCAGCTTGGGGGACAGGGAGCATCAGCCCCAGCATTTT.

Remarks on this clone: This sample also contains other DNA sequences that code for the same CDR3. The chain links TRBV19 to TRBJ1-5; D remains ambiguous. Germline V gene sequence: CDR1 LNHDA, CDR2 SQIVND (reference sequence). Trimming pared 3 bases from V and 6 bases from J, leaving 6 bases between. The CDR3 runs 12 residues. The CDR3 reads CASSIYAQPQHF. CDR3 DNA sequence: TGTGCCAGTAGTATCTACGCTCAGCCCCAGCATTTT.

CDR3: CASSLEMRNIQYF. The CDR3 DNA reads TGCGCCAGCAGCTTGGAAATGCGAAACATTCAGTACTTC. The chain combines TRBV5-1 with TRBJ2-4, with D unresolved. The CDR3 has 13 amino acids. CDR1 is SGHRS, CDR2 YFSETQ, per germline. The germline V and J ends were trimmed by 0 bases and 6 bases, with 7 bases remaining between them.

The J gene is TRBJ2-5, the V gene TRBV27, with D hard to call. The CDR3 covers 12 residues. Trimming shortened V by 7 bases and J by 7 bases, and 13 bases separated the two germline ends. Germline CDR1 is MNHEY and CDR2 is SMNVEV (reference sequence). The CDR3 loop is CASKVGSGTQYF. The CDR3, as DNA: TGTGCCAGCAAGGTGGGCTCCGGGACCCAGTACTTC.

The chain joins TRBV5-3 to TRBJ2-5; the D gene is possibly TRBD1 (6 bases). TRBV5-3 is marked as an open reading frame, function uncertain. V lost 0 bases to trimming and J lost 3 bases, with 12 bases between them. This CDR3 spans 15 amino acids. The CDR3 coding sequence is TGTGCCAGAAGCTTGGTCAGGGGAACCAAAGAGACCCAGTACTTC. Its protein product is CARSLVRGTKETQYF.